The clone carrying this TCR beta chain was recorded at least ten times. Its antigen is not known. Fresh peripheral blood, approximately 10 ml, yielded the PBMCs. The data originate from a study of T cells in Graves' hyperthyroidism and ophthalmopathy. RNA transcripts were the template for amplifying TCR beta CDR3 regions. HTBI primers were employed in a first-round RT-PCR of the TCR CDR3. TCRdb re-analysed the multiplex PCR reads in MiXCR, keeping a single row per CDR3 protein. In the table there are a few hundred thousand distinct CDR3 sequences, approximately 15% of which are singletons. Study-level points and caveats: Separation of ophthalmopathy from stable hyperthyroidism was achieved by a 13 V-J model.

Germline CDR1 reads MNHNS; CDR2 reads SASEGT. The CDR3 sequence is 14 residues long. With 6 bases removed from V and 1 base from J, the gap between germline ends came to 10 bases. This TCR derives from a woman aged 25 to 39 with Graves' hyperthyroidism that later progressed to Graves' ophthalmopathy. Sequencing was done on a sample of blood. The V and J genes are TRBV6-1 and TRBJ1-5, with no clear D. The CDR3 loop is CASSPVGSNQPQHF. The CDR3 DNA is TGTGCCAGCAGCCCAGTAGGCAGCAATCAGCCCCAGCATTTT.